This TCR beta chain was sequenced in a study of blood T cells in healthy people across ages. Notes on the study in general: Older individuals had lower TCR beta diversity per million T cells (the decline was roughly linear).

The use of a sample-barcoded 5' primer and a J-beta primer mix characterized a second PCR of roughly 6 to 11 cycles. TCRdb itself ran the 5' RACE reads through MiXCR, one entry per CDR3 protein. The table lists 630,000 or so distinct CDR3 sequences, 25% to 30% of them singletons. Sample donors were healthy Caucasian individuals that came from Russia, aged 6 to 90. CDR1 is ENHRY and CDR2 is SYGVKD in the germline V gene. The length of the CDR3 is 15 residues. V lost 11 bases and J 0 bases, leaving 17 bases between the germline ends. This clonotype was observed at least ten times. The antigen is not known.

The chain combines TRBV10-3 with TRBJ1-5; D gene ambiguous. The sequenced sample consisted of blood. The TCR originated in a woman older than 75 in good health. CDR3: CAAFRTGNSNQPQHF. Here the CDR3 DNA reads TGTGCCGCGTTTAGGACTGGAAATAGCAATCAGCCCCAGCATTTT.